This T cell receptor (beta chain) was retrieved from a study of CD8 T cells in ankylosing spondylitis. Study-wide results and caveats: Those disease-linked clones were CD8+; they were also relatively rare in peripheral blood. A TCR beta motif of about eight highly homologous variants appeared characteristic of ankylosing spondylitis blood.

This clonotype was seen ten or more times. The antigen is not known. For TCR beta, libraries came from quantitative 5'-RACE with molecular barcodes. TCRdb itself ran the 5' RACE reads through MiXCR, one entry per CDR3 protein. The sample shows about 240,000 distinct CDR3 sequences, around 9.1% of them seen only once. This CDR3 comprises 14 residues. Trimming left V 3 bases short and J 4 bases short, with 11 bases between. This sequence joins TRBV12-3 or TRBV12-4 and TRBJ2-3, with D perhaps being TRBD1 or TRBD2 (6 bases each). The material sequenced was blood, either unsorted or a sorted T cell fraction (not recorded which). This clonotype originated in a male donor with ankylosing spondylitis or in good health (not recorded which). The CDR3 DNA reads TGTGCCAGCAGTTTCGGGGGCCCCCCAGATACGCAGTATTTT. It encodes CASSFGGPPDTQYF.